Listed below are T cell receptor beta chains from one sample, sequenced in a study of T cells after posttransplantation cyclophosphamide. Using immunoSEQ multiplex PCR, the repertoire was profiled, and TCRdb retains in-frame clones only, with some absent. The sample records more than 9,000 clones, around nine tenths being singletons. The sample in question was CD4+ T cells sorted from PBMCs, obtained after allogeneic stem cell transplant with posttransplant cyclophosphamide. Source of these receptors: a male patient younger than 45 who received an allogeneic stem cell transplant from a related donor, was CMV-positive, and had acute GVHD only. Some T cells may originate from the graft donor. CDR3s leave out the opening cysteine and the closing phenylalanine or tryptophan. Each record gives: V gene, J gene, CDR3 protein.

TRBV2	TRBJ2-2	ASSESGLSHTGELF
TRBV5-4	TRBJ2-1	ASSRDRGSYNEQF
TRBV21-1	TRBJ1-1	ASSKGQVQEKTEAF
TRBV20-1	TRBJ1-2	SASGAYGYT
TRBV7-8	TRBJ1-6	ASSYPRAALH
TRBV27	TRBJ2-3	ASSPDRVYTDTQY
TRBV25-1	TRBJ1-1	ASSRTSLRTGKATEAF
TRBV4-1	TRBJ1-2	ASSQTIGTGAGGYT
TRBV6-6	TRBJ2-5	ASSYTPGERETQY
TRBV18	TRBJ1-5	ASSPQNRDQPQH
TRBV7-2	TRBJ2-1	ASSFTGFNGEQF
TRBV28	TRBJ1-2	ASSSGGTNYGYT
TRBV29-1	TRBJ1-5	SVETQVGQPQH
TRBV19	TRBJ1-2	ASSETAPGTNYGYT
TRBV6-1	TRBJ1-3	ASSELGSGNTIY
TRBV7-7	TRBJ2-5	ASSSWTGDGTQY
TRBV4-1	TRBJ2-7	ASSQDVSRGRGEQY
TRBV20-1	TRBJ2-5	SVETEETQY
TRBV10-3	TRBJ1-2	AISESLGTAYGYT
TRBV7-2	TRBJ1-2	ASSLESGTDYGYT
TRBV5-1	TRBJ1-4	ASSIGTGNEKLF
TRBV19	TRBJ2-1	ASSTRRTGRYDEQF
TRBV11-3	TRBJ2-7	ASSLGQGDEQY
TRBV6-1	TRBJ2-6	ASSGPYLRANVLT